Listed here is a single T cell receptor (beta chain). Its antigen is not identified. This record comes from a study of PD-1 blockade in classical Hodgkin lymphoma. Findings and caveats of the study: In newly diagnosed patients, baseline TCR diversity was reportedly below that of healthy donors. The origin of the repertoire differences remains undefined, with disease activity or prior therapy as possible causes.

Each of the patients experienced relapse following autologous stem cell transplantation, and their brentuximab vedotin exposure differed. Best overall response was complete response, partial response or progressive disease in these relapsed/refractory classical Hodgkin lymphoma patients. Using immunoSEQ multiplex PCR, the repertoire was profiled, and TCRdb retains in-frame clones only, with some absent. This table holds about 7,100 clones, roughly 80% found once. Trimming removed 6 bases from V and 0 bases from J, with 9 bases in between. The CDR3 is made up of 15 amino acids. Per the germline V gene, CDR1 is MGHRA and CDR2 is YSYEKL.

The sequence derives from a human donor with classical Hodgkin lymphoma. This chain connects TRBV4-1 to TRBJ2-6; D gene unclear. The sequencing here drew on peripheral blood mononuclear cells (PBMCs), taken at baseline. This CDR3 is CASSGWSSGANVLTF. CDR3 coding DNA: TGCGCCAGCAGTGGGTGGAGCTCTGGGGCCAACGTCCTGACTTTC.